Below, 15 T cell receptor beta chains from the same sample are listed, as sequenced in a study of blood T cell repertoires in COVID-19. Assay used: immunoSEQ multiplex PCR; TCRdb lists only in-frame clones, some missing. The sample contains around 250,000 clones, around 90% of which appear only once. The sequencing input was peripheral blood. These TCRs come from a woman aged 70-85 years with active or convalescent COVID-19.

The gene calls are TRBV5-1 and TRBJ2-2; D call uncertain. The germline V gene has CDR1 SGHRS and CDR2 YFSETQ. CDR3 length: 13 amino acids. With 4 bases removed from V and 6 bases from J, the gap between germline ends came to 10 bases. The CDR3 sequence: CASSMDVAGELFF. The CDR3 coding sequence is TGCGCCAGCAGCATGGATGTAGCCGGGGAGCTGTTTTTT.

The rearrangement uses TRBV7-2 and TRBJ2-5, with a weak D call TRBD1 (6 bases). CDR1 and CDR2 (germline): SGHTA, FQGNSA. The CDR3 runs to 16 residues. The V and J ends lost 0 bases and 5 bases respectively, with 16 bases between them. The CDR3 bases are TGTGCCAGCAGCTTAGCCCCCTTACAGGGATTGGAGACCCAGTACTTC. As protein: CASSLAPLQGLETQYF.

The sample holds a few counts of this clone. The CDR3: CASSHRGGYTF. In nucleotides, the CDR3 is TGTGCCAGTAGCCACAGGGGTGGCTACACCTTC. This chain links TRBV19 with TRBJ1-2; 7 bases agree with TRBD1. The V segment lost 6 bases and the J segment 7 bases; nucleotides outside the gene matches: 2. This CDR3 is built from 11 residues. CDR1 is LNHDA and CDR2 is SQIVND in the germline V gene (reference sequence).

The CDR3: CASSPGTGGGLSQPQHF. CDR3 in DNA: TGTGCCAGTAGTCCCGGGACAGGGGGGGGTTTAAGTCAGCCCCAGCATTTT. J is TRBJ1-5 and V is TRBV19; TRBD1 matches at 11 bases. V trimming: 5 bases; J trimming: 6 bases; junction bases outside the gene matches: 12. The CDR3 loop spans 17 amino acids. Germline CDR1 is LNHDA and CDR2 is SQIVND (reference sequence).

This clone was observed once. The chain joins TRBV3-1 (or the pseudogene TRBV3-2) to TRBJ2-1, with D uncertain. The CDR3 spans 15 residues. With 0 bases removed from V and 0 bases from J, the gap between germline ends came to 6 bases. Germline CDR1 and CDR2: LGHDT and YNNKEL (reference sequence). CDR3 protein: CASSQEASSYNEQFF. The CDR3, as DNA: TGTGCCAGCAGCCAAGAGGCCAGCTCCTACAATGAGCAGTTCTTC.

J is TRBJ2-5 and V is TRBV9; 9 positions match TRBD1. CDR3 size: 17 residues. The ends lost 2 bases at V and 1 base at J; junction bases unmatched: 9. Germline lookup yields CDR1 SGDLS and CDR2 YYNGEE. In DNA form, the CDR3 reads TGTGCCAGCAGCGTTGGTCGCCGGGACAGGGTCCAAGAGACCCAGTACTTC. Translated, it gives CASSVGRRDRVQETQYF.

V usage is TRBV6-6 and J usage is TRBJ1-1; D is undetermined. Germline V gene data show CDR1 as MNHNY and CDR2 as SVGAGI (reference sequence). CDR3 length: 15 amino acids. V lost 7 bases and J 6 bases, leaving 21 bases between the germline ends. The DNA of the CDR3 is TGTGCCAGCAAGATGCTCGAGCGAGGAAATCCTGAAGCTTTCTTT. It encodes CASKMLERGNPEAFF.

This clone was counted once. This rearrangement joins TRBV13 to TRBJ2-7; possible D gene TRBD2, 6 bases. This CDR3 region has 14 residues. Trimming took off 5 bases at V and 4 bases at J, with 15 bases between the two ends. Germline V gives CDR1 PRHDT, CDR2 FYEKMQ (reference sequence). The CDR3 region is CASSLREASYEQYF. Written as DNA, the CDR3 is TGTGCCAGCAGCCTTAGGGAGGCGAGTTACGAGCAGTACTTC.

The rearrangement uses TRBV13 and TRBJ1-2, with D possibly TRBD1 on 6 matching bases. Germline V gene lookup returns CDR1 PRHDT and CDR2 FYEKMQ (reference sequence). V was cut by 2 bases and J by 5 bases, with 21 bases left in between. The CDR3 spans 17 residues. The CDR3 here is CASSLMRGTANEYGYTF. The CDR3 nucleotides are TGTGCCAGCAGCTTAATGAGGGGGACCGCAAATGAATATGGCTACACCTTC. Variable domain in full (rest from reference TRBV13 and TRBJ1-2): AAGVIQSPRHLIKEKRETATLKCYPIPRHDTVYWYQQGPGQDPQFLISFYEKMQSDKGSIPDRFSAQQFSDYHSELNMSSLELGDSALYFCASSLMRGTANEYGYTFGSGTRLTVV.

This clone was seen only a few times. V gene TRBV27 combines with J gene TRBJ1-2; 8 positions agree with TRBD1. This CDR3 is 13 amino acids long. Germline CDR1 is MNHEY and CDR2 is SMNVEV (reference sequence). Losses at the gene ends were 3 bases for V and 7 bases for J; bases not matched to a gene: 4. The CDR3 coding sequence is TGTGCCAGCAGTTTTGGACAGGGCGGTGGCTACACCTTC. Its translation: CASSFGQGGGYTF.

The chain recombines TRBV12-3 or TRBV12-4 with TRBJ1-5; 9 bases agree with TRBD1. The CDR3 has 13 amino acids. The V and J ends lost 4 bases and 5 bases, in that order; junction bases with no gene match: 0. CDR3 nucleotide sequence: TGTGCCAGCAGTTGGACAGGGGATCAGCCCCAGCATTTT. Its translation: CASSWTGDQPQHF.

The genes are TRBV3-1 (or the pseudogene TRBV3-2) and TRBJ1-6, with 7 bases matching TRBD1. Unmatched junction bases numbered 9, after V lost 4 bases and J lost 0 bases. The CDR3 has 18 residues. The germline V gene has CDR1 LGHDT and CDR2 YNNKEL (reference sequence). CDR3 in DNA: TGTGCCAGCAGCCGCCCACAGGGGAAGAGCTCCTATAATTCACCCCTCCACTTT. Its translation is CASSRPQGKSSYNSPLHF.

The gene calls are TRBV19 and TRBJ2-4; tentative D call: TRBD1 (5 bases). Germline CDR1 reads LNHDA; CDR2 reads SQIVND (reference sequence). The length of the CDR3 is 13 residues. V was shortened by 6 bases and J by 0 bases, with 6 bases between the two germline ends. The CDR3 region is CASRGRAKNIQYF. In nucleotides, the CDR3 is TGTGCCAGTAGGGGGCGAGCCAAAAACATTCAGTACTTC.

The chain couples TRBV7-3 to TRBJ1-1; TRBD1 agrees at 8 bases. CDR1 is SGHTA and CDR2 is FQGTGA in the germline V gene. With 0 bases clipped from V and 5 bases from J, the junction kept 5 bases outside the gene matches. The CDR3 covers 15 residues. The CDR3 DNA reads TGTGCCAGCAGCTTAACTACAGGGGGAATGACTGAAGCTTTCTTT. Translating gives CASSLTTGGMTEAFF.

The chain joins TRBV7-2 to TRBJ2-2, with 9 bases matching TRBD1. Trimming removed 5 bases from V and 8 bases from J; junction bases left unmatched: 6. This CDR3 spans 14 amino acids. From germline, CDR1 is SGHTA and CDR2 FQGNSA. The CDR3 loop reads CASSTDRGLGELFF. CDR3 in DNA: TGTGCCAGCAGCACGGACAGGGGTTTGGGGGAGCTGTTTTTT.